This TCR beta chain was documented in a study of control samples from healthy donors and cancer patients. V was clipped by 3 bases and J by 1 base, with 15 bases between them. The CDR3 sequence is 16 residues long. The V gene's germline CDR1 is SNHLY and CDR2 FYNNEI. Some clones are missing from TCRdb's copy, which holds only in-frame ones; the method was immunoSEQ multiplex PCR. Here the sample spans more than 95,000 clones, 80% to 90% being singletons. Sequenced sample: blood. The rearrangement uses TRBV2 and TRBJ1-1; D perhaps matches TRBD1 (6 bases). The clonotype originates from a man aged 40-49 years in good health. This CDR3 is CASSERQGPTNTEAFF. CDR3 nucleotide sequence: TGTGCCAGCAGTGAGAGGCAGGGGCCCACGAACACTGAAGCTTTCTTT. The whole variable domain, filled in from reference TRBV2 and TRBJ1-1, reads EPEVTQTPSHQVTQMGQEVILRCVPISNHLYFYWYRQILGQKVEFLVSFYNNEISEKSEIFDDQFSVERPDGSNFTLKIRSTKLEDSAMYFCASSERQGPTNTEAFFGQGTRLTVV.